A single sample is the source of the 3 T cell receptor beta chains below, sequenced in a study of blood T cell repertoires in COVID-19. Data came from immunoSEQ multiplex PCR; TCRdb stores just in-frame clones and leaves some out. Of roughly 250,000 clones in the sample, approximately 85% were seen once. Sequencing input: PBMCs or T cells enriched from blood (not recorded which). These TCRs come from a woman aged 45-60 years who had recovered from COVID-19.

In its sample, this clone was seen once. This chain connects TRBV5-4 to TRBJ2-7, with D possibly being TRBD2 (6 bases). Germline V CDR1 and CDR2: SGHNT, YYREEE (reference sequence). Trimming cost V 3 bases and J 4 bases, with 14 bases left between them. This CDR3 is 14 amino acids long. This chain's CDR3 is CASSSPREGYEQYF. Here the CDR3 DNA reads TGTGCCAGCAGCTCACCGCGGGAAGGGTACGAGCAGTACTTC.

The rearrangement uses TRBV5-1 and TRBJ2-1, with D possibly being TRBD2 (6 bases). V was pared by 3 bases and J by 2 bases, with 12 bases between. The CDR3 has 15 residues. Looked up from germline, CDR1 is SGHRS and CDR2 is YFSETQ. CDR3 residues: CASSSSAGPYNEQFF. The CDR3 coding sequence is TGCGCCAGCAGCTCTTCCGCGGGGCCCTACAATGAGCAGTTCTTC. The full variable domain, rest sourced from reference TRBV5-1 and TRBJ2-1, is KAGVTQTPRYLIKTRGQQVTLSCSPISGHRSVSWYQQTPGQGLQFLFEYFSETQRNKGNFPGRFSGRQFSNSRSEMNVSTLELGDSALYLCASSSSAGPYNEQFFGPGTRLTVL.

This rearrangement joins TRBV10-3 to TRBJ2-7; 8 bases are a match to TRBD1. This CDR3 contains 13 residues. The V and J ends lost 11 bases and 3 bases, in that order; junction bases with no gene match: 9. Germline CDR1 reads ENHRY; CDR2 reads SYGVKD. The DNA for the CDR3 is TGTGCCCACACCCAGGGGGCAAACTACGAGCAGTACTTC. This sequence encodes CAHTQGANYEQYF.